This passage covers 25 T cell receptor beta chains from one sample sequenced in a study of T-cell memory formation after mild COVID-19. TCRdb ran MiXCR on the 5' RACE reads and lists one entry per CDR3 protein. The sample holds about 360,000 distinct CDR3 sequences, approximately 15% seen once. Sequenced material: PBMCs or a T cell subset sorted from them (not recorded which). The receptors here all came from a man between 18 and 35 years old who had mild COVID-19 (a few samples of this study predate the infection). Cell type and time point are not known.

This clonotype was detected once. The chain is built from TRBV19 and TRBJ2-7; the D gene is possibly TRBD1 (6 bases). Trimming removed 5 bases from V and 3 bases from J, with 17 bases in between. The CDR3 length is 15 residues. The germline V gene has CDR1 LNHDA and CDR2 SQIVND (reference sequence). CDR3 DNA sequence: TGTGCCAGTAGTCGGACTGGGGGCTCTCTCTACGAGCAGTACGTC. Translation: CASSRTGGSLYEQYV.

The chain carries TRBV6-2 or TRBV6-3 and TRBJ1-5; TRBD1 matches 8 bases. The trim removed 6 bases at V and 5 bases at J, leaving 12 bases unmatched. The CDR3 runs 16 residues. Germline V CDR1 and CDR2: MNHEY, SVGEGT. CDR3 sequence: CASSRTADRGYQPQHF. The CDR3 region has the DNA TGTGCCAGCAGCCGAACTGCCGACAGGGGCTATCAGCCCCAGCATTTT.

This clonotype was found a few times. The CDR3 region has the DNA TGTGCCAGCGGAGGGCAGGGGGCAGATACGCAGTATTTT. Its translation is CASGGQGADTQYF. The rearrangement joins TRBV7-3 to TRBJ2-3, with D perhaps matching TRBD1 (7 bases). CDR3 size: 13 residues. Germline V lookup: CDR1 SGHTA, CDR2 FQGTGA. Deletions cut 8 bases from V and 4 bases from J, with 13 bases between.

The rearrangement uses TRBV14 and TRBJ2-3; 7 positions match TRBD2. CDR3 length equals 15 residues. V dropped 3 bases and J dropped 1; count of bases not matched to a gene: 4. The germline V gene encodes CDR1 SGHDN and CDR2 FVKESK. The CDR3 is CASSQRAGRTDTQYF. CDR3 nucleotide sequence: TGTGCCAGCAGCCAGCGAGCGGGGCGCACAGATACGCAGTATTTT.

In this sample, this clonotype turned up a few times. CDR3 region: CASSQRQGALSGQYF. The CDR3 DNA follows: TGTGCCAGCAGTCAAAGACAGGGTGCTCTATCGGGGCAGTACTTC. The chain carries TRBV6-5 and TRBJ2-7, with 7 bases that match TRBD1. This CDR3 spans 15 amino acids. Germline V CDR1 and CDR2: MNHEY, SVGAGI. Trimming removed 5 bases from V and 9 bases from J; junction bases left unmatched: 16.

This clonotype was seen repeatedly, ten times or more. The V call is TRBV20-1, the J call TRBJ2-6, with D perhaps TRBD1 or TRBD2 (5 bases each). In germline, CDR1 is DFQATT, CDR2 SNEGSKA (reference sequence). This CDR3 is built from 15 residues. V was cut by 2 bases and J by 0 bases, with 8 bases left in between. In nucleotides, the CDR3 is TGCAGTGCTAGAAGGGGAGCCTCTGGGGCCAACGTCCTGACTTTC. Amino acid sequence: CSARRGASGANVLTF.

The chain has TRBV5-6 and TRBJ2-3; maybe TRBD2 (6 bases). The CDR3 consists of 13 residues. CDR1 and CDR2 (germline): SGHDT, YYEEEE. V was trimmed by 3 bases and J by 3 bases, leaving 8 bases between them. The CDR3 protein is CASSWGLTDTQYF. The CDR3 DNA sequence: TGTGCCAGCAGCTGGGGACTTACAGATACGCAGTATTTT.

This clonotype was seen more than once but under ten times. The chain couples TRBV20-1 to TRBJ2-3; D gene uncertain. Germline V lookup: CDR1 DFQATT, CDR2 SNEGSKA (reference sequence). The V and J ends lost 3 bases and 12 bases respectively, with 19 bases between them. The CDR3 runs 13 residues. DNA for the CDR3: TGCAGTGCTAGCCCCCCCATACCGCAGTTCCAGTATTTT. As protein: CSASPPIPQFQYF.

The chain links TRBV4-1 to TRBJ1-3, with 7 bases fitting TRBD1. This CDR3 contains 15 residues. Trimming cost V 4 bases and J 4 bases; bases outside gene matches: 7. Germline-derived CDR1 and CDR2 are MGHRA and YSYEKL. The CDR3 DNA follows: TGCGCCAGCAGCCTACGACAGGGAAGCGGAAACACCATATATTTT. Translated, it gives CASSLRQGSGNTIYF.

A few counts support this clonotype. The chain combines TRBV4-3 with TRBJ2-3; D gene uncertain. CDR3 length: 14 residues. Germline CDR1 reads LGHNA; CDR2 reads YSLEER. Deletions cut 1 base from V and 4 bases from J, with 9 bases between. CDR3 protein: CASSQVLSADTQYF. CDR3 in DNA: TGCGCCAGCAGCCAAGTATTAAGCGCAGATACGCAGTATTTT.

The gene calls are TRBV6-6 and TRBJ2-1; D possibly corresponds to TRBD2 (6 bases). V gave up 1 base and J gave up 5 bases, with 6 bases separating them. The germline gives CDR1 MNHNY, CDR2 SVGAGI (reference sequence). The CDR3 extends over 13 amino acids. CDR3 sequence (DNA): TGTGCCAGCAGTTACTGGGGGGACAATGAGCAGTTCTTC. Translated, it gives CASSYWGDNEQFF.

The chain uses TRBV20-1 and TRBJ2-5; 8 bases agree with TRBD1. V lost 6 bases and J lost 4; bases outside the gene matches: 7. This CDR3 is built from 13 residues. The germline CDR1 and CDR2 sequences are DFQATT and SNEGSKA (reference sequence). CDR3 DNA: TGCAGTGCGCCTCAGGGGGCCGGAGAGACCCAGTACTTC. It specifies CSAPQGAGETQYF.

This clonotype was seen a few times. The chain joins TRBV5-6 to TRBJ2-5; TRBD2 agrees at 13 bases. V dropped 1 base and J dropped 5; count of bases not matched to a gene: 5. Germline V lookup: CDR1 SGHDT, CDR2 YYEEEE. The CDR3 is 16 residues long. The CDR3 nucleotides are TGTGCCAGCAGCTTGTTACGGACTAGCGGGGGTGAGACCCAGTACTTC. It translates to CASSLLRTSGGETQYF.

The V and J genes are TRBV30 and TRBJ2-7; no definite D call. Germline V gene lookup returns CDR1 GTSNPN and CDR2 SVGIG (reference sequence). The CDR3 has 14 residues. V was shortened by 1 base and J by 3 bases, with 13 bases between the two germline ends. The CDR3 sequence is CAWSAMRVHYEQYF. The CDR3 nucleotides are TGTGCCTGGAGTGCTATGCGAGTCCACTACGAGCAGTACTTC.

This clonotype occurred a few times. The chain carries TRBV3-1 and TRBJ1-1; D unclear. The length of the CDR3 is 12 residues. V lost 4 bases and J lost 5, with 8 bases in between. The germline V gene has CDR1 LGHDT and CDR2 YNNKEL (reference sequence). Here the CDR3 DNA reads TGTGCCAGCAGCCTGACCTCAACTGAAGCTTTCTTT. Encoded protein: CASSLTSTEAFF.

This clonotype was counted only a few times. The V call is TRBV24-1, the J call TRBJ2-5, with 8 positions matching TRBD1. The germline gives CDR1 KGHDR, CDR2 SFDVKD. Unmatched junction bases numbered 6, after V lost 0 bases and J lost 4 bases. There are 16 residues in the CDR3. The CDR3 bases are TGTGCCACCAGTGATTTGCCCGACAGGGGTGGAGAGACCCAGTACTTC. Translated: CATSDLPDRGGETQYF.

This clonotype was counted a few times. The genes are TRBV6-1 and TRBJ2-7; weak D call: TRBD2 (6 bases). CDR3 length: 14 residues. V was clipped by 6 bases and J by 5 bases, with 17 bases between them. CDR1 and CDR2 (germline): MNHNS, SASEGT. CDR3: CASRGDWGSDEQYV. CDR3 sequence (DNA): TGTGCCAGCAGGGGGGACTGGGGATCCGACGAGCAGTACGTC.

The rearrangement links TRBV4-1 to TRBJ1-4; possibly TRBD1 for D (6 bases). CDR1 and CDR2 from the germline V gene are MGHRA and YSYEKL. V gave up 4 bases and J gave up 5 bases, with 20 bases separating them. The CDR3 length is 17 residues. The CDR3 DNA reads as TGCGCCAGCAGCCGAAATTCCCAGGGGTCACAGAATGAAAAACTGTTTTTT. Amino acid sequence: CASSRNSQGSQNEKLFF.

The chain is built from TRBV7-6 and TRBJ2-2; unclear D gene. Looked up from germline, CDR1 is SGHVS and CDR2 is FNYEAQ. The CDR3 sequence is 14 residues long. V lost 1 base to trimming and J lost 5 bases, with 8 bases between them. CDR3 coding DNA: TGTGCCAGCAGCTTAGTTCGCGCAACCGGGGAGCTGTTTTTT. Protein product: CASSLVRATGELFF.

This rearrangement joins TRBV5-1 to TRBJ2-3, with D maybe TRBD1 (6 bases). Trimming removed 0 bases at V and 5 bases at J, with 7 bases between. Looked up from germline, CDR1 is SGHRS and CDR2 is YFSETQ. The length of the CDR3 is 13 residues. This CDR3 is CASSLGTEDTQYF. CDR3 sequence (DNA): TGCGCCAGCAGCTTGGGGACAGAAGATACGCAGTATTTT.

CDR3 in DNA: TGTGCCAGCAGCTCATCTTATACGGGTAGAGCCTACAATGAGCAGTTCTTC. As protein: CASSSSYTGRAYNEQFF. This sequence joins TRBV11-2 and TRBJ2-1, with D unclear. Germline assignment: CDR1 SGHAT and CDR2 FQNNGV. CDR3 length: 17 amino acids. V was shortened by 4 bases and J by 2 bases, with 18 bases between the two germline ends.

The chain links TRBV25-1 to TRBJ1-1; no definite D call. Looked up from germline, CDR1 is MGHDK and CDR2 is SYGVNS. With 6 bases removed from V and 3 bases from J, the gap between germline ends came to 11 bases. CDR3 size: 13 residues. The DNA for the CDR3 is TGTGCCAGCAGCTCGATGGGAGACACTGAAGCTTTCTTT. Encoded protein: CASSSMGDTEAFF.

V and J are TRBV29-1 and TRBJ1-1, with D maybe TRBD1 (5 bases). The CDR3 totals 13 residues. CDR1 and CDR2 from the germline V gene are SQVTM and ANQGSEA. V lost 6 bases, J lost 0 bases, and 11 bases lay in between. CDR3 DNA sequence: TGCAGCGTGAGGGGCGGGTTGAACACTGAAGCTTTCTTT. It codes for CSVRGGLNTEAFF. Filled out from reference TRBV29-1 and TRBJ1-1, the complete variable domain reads SAVISQKPSRDICQRGTSLTIQCQVDSQVTMMFWYRQQPGQSLTLIATANQGSEATYESGFVIDKFPISRPNLTFSTLTVSNMSPEDSSIYLCSVRGGLNTEAFFGQGTRLTVV.

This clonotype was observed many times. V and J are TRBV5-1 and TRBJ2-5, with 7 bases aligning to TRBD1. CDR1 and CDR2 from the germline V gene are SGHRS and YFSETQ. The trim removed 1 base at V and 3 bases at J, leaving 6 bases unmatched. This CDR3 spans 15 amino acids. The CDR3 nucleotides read TGCGCCAGCAGCTTGCGGCCTACAGGGGAAGAGACCCAGTACTTC. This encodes CASSLRPTGEETQYF.

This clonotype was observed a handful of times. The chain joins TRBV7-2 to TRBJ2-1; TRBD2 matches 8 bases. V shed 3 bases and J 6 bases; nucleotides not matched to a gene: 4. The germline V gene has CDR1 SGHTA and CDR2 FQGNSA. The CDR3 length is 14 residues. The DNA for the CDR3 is TGTGCCAGCAGCTTTGTCGGGGGGGCCAATGAGCAGTTCTTC. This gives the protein CASSFVGGANEQFF.